Listed below are T cell receptor beta chains from one sample, sequenced in a study of shared clonotypes between healthy human individuals. The data were produced by immunoSEQ multiplex PCR, yet TCRdb's version contains in-frame clones alone and is incomplete. The sample shows some 2 million clones, roughly 94% of them seen only once. The sample taken for sequencing was naive CD8+ T cells sorted from blood. These TCRs come from a man aged 18 to 29 in good health. Both conserved end residues are part of each CDR3. A D gene is named only where the DNA matches it firmly. Clone size is given for some rows only: seen once, a few or many times, or a class if the clone is expanded.

v_gene	abundance	j_gene	d_gene	CDR3aa	CDR3nt
TRBV7-8	NA	TRBJ1-5	TRBD1	CASSAGTGGLISNQPQHF	TGTGCCAGCAGCGCCGGGACAGGGGGTTTAATCAGCAATCAGCCCCAGCATTTT
TRBV6-5	NA	TRBJ2-5	NA	CASSYTGSLQETQYF	TGTGCCAGCAGTTACACCGGGTCCTTACAAGAGACCCAGTACTTC
TRBV4-1	NA	TRBJ1-4	NA	CASSQDMEGNEKLFF	TGCGCCAGCAGCCAAGATATGGAAGGGAACGAAAAACTGTTTTTT
TRBV29-1	NA	TRBJ2-3	NA	CSVGSATSTDTQYF	TGCAGCGTTGGGTCTGCCACTAGCACAGATACGCAGTATTTT
TRBV4-1	NA	TRBJ1-1	NA	CASSQDGGGSTEAFF	TGCGCCAGCAGCCAGGATGGCGGTGGGAGCACTGAAGCTTTCTTT
TRBV7-9	NA	TRBJ2-5	TRBD1	CASSVGQMETQYF	TGTGCCAGCAGCGTGGGACAGATGGAGACCCAGTACTTC
TRBV15	NA	TRBJ1-2	NA	CATSRNPPGAEATYNYGYTF	TGTGCCACCAGCAGAAACCCTCCGGGAGCTGAAGCAACTTATAACTATGGCTACACCTTC
TRBV4-1	NA	TRBJ1-2	NA	CASSHPGWEYGYTF	TGCGCCAGCAGCCACCCTGGGTGGGAGTATGGCTACACCTTC
TRBV5-7	NA	TRBJ1-1	NA	CASSFSGNMNTEAFF	TGTGCCAGCAGCTTTTCAGGGAACATGAACACTGAAGCTTTCTTT
TRBV29-1	NA	TRBJ2-1	TRBD1	CSVEVPQGQGFDEQFF	TGCAGCGTTGAAGTCCCTCAGGGACAGGGGTTCGATGAGCAGTTCTTC
TRBV25-1	NA	TRBJ2-5	NA	CATSMETQYF	TGTGCCACTTCAATGGAGACCCAGTACTTC
TRBV11-2	NA	TRBJ1-1	NA	CASSLPPTVTEAFF	TGTGCCAGCAGCTTACCTCCGACAGTCACTGAAGCTTTCTTT
TRBV7-2	once	TRBJ1-1	NA	CASTWVSGAFF	TGTGCCAGCACTTGGGTGTCTGGAGCTTTCTTT
TRBV9	once	TRBJ2-5	NA	CASSDPLSAGETQYF	TGTGCCAGCAGCGACCCATTGAGCGCCGGAGAGACCCAGTACTTC
TRBV6-5	NA	TRBJ1-4	TRBD1	CASTGQGDEKLFF	TGTGCCAGCACCGGACAGGGGGATGAAAAACTGTTTTTT
TRBV11-2	NA	TRBJ2-3	NA	CASSPPARPVPQYF	TGTGCCAGCAGCCCCCCGGCCCGGCCTGTACCGCAGTATTTT
TRBV7-9	NA	TRBJ2-3	NA	CASRTRSADTQYF	TGTGCCAGCAGAACCCGTTCCGCAGATACGCAGTATTTT
TRBV19	NA	TRBJ1-5	NA	CASRKTYDTRSNQPQHF	TGTGCCAGCAGGAAGACCTATGACACCCGTAGCAATCAGCCCCAGCATTTT
TRBV9	NA	TRBJ2-7	NA	CASSVEDSESHEQYF	TGTGCCAGCAGCGTAGAAGACAGTGAGTCGCACGAGCAGTACTTC
TRBV27	NA	TRBJ2-2	NA	CASSLSPGDGELFF	TGTGCCAGCAGTTTATCCCCGGGGGACGGGGAGCTGTTTTTT
TRBV7-9	NA	TRBJ2-7	NA	CASSPAHSYEQYF	TGTGCCAGCAGCCCCGCCCACAGCTACGAGCAGTACTTC
TRBV4-3	NA	TRBJ2-1	TRBD2	CASSPTVAGEHNEQFF	TGCGCCAGCAGCCCCACCGTAGCGGGAGAACATAATGAGCAGTTCTTC
TRBV6-5	NA	TRBJ1-2	NA	CASSYVARGDYGYTF	TGTGCCAGCAGTTACGTGGCCAGGGGTGACTATGGCTACACCTTC
TRBV29-1	NA	TRBJ2-5	NA	CSVVEVGDNQETQYF	TGCAGCGTTGTGGAGGTTGGGGATAACCAAGAGACCCAGTACTTC
TRBV27	NA	TRBJ2-7	NA	CASSWTQGHEQYF	TGTGCCAGCAGTTGGACGCAGGGCCACGAGCAGTACTTC
TRBV6-5	once	TRBJ2-1	NA	CASKPNSYNEQFF	TGTGCCAGCAAGCCAAACTCCTACAATGAGCAGTTCTTC
TRBV7-9	NA	TRBJ2-7	TRBD2	CASSPRESSYEQYF	TGTGCCAGCAGCCCGCGGGAGAGCTCCTACGAGCAGTACTTC
TRBV13	NA	TRBJ2-5	NA	CASSFGPQSQETQYF	TGTGCCAGCAGCTTTGGGCCCCAATCCCAAGAGACCCAGTACTTC
TRBV7-9	NA	TRBJ2-7	NA	CASSPQDSLEQYF	TGTGCCAGCAGCCCCCAGGACAGCCTTGAGCAGTACTTC
TRBV4-3	NA	TRBJ2-5	TRBD2	CASSQGLAEETQYF	TGCGCCAGCAGCCAAGGACTAGCCGAAGAGACCCAGTACTTC
TRBV4-3	NA	TRBJ2-3	NA	CASSQELATDTQYF	TGCGCCAGCAGCCAAGAACTAGCAACAGATACGCAGTATTTT
TRBV6-5	NA	TRBJ2-2	NA	CASSFLASTTGELFF	TGTGCCAGCAGTTTCCTAGCCTCTACCACCGGGGAGCTGTTTTTT
TRBV13	NA	TRBJ2-1	NA	CASSLTAEGDEQFF	TGTGCCAGCAGCTTAACAGCGGAGGGAGATGAGCAGTTCTTC
TRBV6-5	NA	TRBJ2-7	TRBD1	CASSPRQGYEQYF	TGTGCCAGCAGTCCCCGACAGGGCTACGAGCAGTACTTC
TRBV15	NA	TRBJ2-5	NA	CATSRDRVEETQYF	TGTGCCACCAGCAGAGATAGGGTGGAAGAGACCCAGTACTTC
TRBV28	NA	TRBJ1-4	NA	CASSFSGTEKLFF	TGTGCCAGCAGTTTTAGTGGAACTGAAAAACTGTTTTTT
TRBV30	NA	TRBJ1-5	NA	CAWSERGGQPQHF	TGTGCCTGGAGTGAAAGGGGCGGGCAGCCCCAGCATTTT
TRBV4-3	NA	TRBJ1-1	NA	CASSQDRWDTEAFF	TGCGCCAGCAGCCAAGATCGGTGGGACACTGAAGCTTTCTTT
TRBV6-1	once	TRBJ2-3	NA	CASSDPGWGESDTQYF	TGTGCCAGCAGTGATCCAGGGTGGGGGGAGTCAGATACGCAGTATTTT
TRBV11-2	NA	TRBJ2-1	TRBD2	CASSFGLVQLAYNEQFF	TGTGCCAGCAGCTTTGGACTAGTACAATTAGCCTACAATGAGCAGTTCTTC
TRBV30	NA	TRBJ2-3	TRBD2	CAWSVGLAGFTDTQYF	TGTGCCTGGAGTGTAGGCCTAGCGGGATTCACAGATACGCAGTATTTT
TRBV10-3	NA	TRBJ2-2	NA	CAISESGRTNTGELFF	TGTGCCATCAGTGAGTCCGGCAGAACCAACACCGGGGAGCTGTTTTTT
TRBV5-1	NA	TRBJ1-5	NA	CASSGVGGHNQPQHF	TGCGCCAGCAGCGGGGTGGGGGGACACAATCAGCCCCAGCATTTT
TRBV5-6	NA	TRBJ2-7	TRBD1	CASSFGQGSYEQYF	TGTGCCAGCAGCTTCGGACAGGGCTCCTACGAGCAGTACTTC
TRBV27	few	TRBJ1-2	NA	CASRADYGYTF	TGTGCCAGCAGAGCAGACTATGGCTACACCTTC
TRBV4-1	NA	TRBJ1-2	NA	CASSHRDVQHNYGYTF	TGCGCCAGCAGCCACCGGGACGTGCAACATAACTATGGCTACACCTTC
TRBV4-1	NA	TRBJ1-3	NA	CASSQDPGPFVSGNTIYF	TGCGCCAGCAGCCAAGATCCCGGGCCCTTCGTCTCTGGAAACACCATATATTTT
TRBV4-1	NA	TRBJ2-1	TRBD2	CASSPLAGGNNEQFF	TGCGCCAGCAGCCCACTAGCGGGGGGAAACAATGAGCAGTTCTTC
TRBV2	NA	TRBJ1-4	NA	CASSEEGRELFF	TGTGCCAGCAGTGAAGAGGGGAGAGAGTTGTTTTTT
TRBV7-9	NA	TRBJ1-2	TRBD1	CASSPPGQFFHGYTF	TGTGCCAGCAGTCCTCCGGGACAGTTTTTTCATGGCTACACCTTC
TRBV19	NA	TRBJ1-5	NA	CASSIENRGDQPQHF	TGTGCCAGTAGTATAGAAAATAGAGGAGATCAGCCCCAGCATTTT
TRBV9	NA	TRBJ2-7	TRBD2	CASSERTSGGAHEQYF	TGTGCCAGCAGCGAGAGGACTAGCGGGGGGGCTCACGAGCAGTACTTC
TRBV9	NA	TRBJ2-2	TRBD2	CASTPSGSGGTGELFF	TGTGCCAGCACCCCGAGCGGTAGCGGGGGCACCGGGGAGCTGTTTTTT
TRBV28	NA	TRBJ1-1	TRBD1	CASRGTGGGYTEAFF	TGTGCCAGCAGGGGGACAGGGGGCGGGTACACTGAAGCTTTCTTT
TRBV6-6	NA	TRBJ1-6	TRBD1	CASFGAGTGDTSPLHF	TGTGCCAGCTTTGGTGCTGGGACAGGGGACACCTCACCCCTCCACTTT
TRBV12-5	once	TRBJ2-1	TRBD2	CASGLKTSGGLYEQFF	TGTGCTAGTGGTTTAAAGACTAGCGGGGGTTTGTATGAGCAGTTCTTC
TRBV15	NA	TRBJ1-2	NA	CATSRGSVGLMGYTF	TGTGCCACCAGCAGAGGTTCTGTGGGGTTGATGGGCTACACCTTC